This T cell receptor beta chain appears in the sequencing data of a study of cytomegalovirus exposure and HLA in healthy donors. Study background: In a previous analysis, nearly 120 million unique TCR beta sequences were found from approximately 180 million T cells. Early release data held 85 million to 95 million unique TCRs from HLA-typed donors. Overall study findings and caveats: Among immune exposure information, only CMV serostatus was available. It was likely that a cluster of highly shared sequence variants was a sequencing artifact.

Regarding this clone: Its specificity is unknown.

Germline V CDR1 and CDR2: MNHEY, SVGAGI. The CDR3 covers 15 residues. V lost 4 bases to trimming and J lost 5 bases, with 15 bases between them. PCR amplification relied on 60 Vbeta primers (plus 13 Jbeta primers). The repertoire was sequenced with immunoSEQ multiplex PCR; TCRdb's copy has only in-frame clones and lacks some. The table lists about 140,000 clones, under 80% of them singletons. This chain links TRBV6-5 with TRBJ1-5; a weak D match, TRBD1 (6 bases). Sequencing was carried out using PBMCs. This TCR was recovered from a woman aged 50 to 60 in good health and CMV-seropositive. CDR3 in amino acids: CASSSTGSGDQPQHF. The CDR3 DNA is TGTGCCAGCAGTTCAACAGGGTCAGGGGATCAGCCCCAGCATTTT.